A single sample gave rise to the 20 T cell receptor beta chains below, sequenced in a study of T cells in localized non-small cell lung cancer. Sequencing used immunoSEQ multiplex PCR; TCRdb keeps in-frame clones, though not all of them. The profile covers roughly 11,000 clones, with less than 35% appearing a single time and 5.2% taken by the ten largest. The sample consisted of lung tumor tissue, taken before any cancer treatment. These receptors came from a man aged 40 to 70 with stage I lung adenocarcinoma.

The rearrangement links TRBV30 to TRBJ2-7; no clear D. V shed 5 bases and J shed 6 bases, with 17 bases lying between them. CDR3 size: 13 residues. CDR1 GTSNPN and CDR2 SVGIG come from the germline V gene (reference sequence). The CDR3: CAWALTRVSEQYF. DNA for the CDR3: TGTGCCTGGGCTCTGACACGGGTCTCCGAGCAGTACTTC.

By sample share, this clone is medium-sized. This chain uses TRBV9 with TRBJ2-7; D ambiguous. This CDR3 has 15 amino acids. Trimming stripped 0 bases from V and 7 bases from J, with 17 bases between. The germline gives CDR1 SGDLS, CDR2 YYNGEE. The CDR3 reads CASSVAPEAIGEQYF. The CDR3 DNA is TGTGCCAGCAGCGTAGCGCCCGAGGCGATTGGGGAGCAGTACTTC.

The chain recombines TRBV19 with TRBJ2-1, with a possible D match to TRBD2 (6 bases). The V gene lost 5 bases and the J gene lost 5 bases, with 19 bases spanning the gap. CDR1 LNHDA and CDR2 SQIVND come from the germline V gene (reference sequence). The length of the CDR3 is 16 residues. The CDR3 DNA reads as TGTGCCAGTAGTGCCTTCGTCGGGGGTAAGAACAATGAGCAGTTCTTC. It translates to CASSAFVGGKNNEQFF.

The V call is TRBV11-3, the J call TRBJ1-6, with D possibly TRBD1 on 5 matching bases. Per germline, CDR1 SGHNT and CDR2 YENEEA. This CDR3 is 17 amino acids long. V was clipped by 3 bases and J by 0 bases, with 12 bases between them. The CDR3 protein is CASSLDTLSSYNSPLHF. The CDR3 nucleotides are TGTGCCAGCAGCTTGGACACTTTGAGCTCCTATAATTCACCCCTCCACTTT.

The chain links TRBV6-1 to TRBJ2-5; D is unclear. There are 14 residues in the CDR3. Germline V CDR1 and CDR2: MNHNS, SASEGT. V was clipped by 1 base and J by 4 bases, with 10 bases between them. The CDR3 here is CASSEGGVGETQYF. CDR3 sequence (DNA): TGTGCCAGCAGTGAAGGGGGTGTTGGAGAGACCCAGTACTTC.

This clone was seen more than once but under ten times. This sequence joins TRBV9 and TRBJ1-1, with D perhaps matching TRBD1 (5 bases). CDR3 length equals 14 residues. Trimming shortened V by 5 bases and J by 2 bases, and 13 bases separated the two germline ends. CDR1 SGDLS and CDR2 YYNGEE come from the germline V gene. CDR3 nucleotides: TGTGCCAGCAGTGATGGGACGGACAACACTGAAGCTTTCTTT. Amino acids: CASSDGTDNTEAFF.

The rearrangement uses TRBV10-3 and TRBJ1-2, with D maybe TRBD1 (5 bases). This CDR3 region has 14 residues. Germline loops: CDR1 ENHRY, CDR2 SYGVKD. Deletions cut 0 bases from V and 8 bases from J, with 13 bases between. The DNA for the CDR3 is TGTGCCATCAGTGAGTCCAACCGGGGCACCGGCTACACCTTC. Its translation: CAISESNRGTGYTF.

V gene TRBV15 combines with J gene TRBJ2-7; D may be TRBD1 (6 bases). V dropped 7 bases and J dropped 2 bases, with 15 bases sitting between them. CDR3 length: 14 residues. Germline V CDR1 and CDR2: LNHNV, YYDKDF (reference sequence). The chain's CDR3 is CATTSGQGTYEQYF. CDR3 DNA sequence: TGTGCCACCACCTCAGGGCAGGGGACCTACGAGCAGTACTTC.

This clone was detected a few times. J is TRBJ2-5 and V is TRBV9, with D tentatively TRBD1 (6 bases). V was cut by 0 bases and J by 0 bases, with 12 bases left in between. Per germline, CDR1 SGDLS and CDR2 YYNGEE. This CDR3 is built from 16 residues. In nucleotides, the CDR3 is TGTGCCAGCAGCGTAGGGGGGCACCCCAACCAAGAGACCCAGTACTTC. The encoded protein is CASSVGGHPNQETQYF.

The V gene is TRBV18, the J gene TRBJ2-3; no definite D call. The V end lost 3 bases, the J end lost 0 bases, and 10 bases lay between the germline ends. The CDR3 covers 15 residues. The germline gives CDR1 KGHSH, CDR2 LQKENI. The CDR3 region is CASSPGKGSTDTQYF. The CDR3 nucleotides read TGTGCCAGCTCACCGGGAAAAGGGAGCACAGATACGCAGTATTTT.

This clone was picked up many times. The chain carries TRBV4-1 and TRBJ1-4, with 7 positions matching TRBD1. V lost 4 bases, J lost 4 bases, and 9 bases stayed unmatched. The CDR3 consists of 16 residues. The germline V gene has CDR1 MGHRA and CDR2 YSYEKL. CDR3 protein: CASSRDPGQFNEKLFF. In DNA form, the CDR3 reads TGCGCCAGCAGCCGAGACCCGGGACAGTTTAATGAAAAACTGTTTTTT.

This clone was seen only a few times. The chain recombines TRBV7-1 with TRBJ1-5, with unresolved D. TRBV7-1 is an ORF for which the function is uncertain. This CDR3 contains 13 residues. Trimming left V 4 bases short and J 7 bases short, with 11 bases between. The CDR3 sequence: CASSLPRAQPQHF. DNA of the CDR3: TGTGCCAGCAGCTTACCTAGGGCCCAGCCCCAGCATTTT.

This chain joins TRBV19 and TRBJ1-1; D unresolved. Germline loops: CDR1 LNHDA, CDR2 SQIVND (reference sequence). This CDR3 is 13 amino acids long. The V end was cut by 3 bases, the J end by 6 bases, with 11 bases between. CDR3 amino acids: CASSMSLSAEAFF. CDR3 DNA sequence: TGTGCCAGTAGTATGTCGCTAAGCGCTGAAGCTTTCTTT.

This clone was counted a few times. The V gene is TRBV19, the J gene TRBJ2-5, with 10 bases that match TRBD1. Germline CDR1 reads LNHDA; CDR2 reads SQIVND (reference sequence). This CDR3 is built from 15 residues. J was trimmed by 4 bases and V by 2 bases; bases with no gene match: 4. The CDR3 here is CASSIMGTGAETQYF. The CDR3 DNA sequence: TGTGCCAGTAGTATAATGGGGACAGGGGCAGAGACCCAGTACTTC.

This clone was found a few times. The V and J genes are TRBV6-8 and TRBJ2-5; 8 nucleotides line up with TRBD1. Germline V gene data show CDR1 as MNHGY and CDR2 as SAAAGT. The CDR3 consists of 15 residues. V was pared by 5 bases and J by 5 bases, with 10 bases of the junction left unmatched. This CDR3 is CASSDADRVSETQYF. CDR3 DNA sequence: TGTGCCAGCAGTGATGCGGACAGGGTTTCGGAGACCCAGTACTTC.

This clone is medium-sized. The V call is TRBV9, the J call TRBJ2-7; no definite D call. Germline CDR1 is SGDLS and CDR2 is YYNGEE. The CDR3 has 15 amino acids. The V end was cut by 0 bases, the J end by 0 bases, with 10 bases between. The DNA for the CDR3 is TGTGCCAGCAGCGTAGGTTATTCGGCCTCCTACGAGCAGTACTTC. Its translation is CASSVGYSASYEQYF.

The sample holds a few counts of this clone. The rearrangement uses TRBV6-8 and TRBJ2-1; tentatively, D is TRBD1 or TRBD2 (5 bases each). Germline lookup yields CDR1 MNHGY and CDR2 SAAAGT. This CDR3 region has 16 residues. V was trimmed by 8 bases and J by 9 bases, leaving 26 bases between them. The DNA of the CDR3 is TGTGCCAGCGCGTATATCCCCGGGGCGCGGCAGATTGAGCAGTTCTTC. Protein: CASAYIPGARQIEQFF.

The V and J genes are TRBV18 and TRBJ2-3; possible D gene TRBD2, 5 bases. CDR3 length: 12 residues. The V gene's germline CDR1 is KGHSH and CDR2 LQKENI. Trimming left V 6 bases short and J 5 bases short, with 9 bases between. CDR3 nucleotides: TGTGCCAGCTCGAGGGTTCAAGATACGCAGTATTTT. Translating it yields CASSRVQDTQYF.

Here the CDR3 DNA reads TGCGCCAGCAGTCAATCGGCTTCTGGGACGGCCCAGTATTTT. Protein sequence: CASSQSASGTAQYF. The J gene is TRBJ2-3, the V gene TRBV23-1; D could derive from TRBD1 or TRBD2 (5 bases each). TRBV23-1 is an open reading frame, and its role is uncertain. This CDR3 spans 14 amino acids. V lost 0 bases, J lost 12 bases, and 16 bases lay in between.

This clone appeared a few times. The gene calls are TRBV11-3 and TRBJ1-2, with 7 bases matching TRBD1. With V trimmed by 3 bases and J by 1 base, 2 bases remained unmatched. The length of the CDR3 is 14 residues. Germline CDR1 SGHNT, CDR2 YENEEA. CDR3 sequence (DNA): TGTGCCAGCAGCTTTACAGGGGTTAACTATGGCTACACCTTC. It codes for CASSFTGVNYGYTF.